The 28 T cell receptor beta chains in this list originate from one sample, sequenced in a study of CDR3 diversity in severe acne. TCRdb recomputed calls from the PCR reads with MiXCR, one row per CDR3 protein. This sample has over 85,000 distinct CDR3 sequences, with more than 45% found just once. Input material: blood. The receptors were gathered from a male donor with acne.

This clonotype was detected once. The chain links TRBV7-9 to TRBJ1-1, with a weak D call TRBD1 (5 bases). V dropped 3 bases and J dropped 5 bases, with 10 bases sitting between them. CDR1 and CDR2 (germline): SEHNR, FQNEAQ (reference sequence). This CDR3 is 13 amino acids long. Here the CDR3 DNA reads TGTGCCAGCAGCTTGGTGGGGCGAACTGAAGCTTTCTTT. Translated, it gives CASSLVGRTEAFF. Variable domain in full (rest from reference TRBV7-9 and TRBJ1-1): DTGVSQNPRHKITKRGQNVTFRCDPISEHNRLYWYRQTLGQGPEFLTYFQNEAQLEKSRLLSDRFSAERPKGSFSTLEIQRTEQGDSAMYLCASSLVGRTEAFFGQGTRLTVV.

This clonotype rates as medium-sized. This chain uses TRBV7-9 with TRBJ2-1, with 10 bases that match TRBD2. The CDR3 is 13 amino acids. The ends lost 5 bases at V and 10 bases at J; junction bases unmatched: 5. The germline V gene has CDR1 SEHNR and CDR2 FQNEAQ (reference sequence). CDR3 nucleotides: TGTGCCAGCAGCCGCCGGACTAGCGGAGAGCAGTTCTTC. Protein sequence: CASSRRTSGEQFF.

In its sample, this clonotype is medium-sized. V is TRBV7-2 and J is TRBJ2-7; no definite D call. The V end lost 5 bases, the J end lost 4 bases, and 27 bases lay between the germline ends. Germline CDR1 SGHTA, CDR2 FQGNSA. This CDR3 is built from 18 residues. CDR3 residues: CASSDLFGYTDFKYEQYF. In DNA, the CDR3 is TGTGCCAGCAGCGATCTATTCGGGTACACAGATTTCAAGTACGAGCAGTACTTC.

J is TRBJ1-2 and V is TRBV11-2; no reliable D call. The ends were cut back, 6 bases at V and 0 bases at J, with 17 bases in the middle. The germline V gene has CDR1 SGHAT and CDR2 FQNNGV. This CDR3 has 16 amino acids. The CDR3 DNA reads TGTGCCAGCAGTTCACGACTGGGCGAAGCTAACTATGGCTACACCTTC. The encoded protein is CASSSRLGEANYGYTF.

Concerning this clonotype itself: The DNA is omitted, as the CDR3 cannot be located on it reliably, and the CDR3 follows TCRdb's listing. The chain couples TRBV15 to TRBJ1-3; TRBD1, the table's D call, lacks a check against the DNA. The CDR3 adds up to 23 amino acids, both ends counted. CDR1 and CDR2 from the germline V gene are LNHNV and YYDKDF (reference sequence). The CDR3 region is CATSNTGGGEKLFFGSGTQLSVF.

The V call is TRBV7-2, the J call TRBJ1-2, with unresolved D. This CDR3 has 14 residues. V dropped 3 bases and J dropped 3 bases, with 11 bases sitting between them. The germline gives CDR1 SGHTA, CDR2 FQGNSA. The CDR3: CASSFSGAYYGYTF. The CDR3 DNA sequence: TGTGCCAGCAGCTTCTCAGGAGCCTACTATGGCTACACCTTC.

This clonotype has at least ten counts. The chain links TRBV9 to TRBJ2-3, with TRBD1 matching 8 bases. Germline V gene data show CDR1 as SGDLS and CDR2 as YYNGEE. This CDR3 comprises 15 residues. The ends lost 0 bases at V and 3 bases at J; junction bases unmatched: 3. CDR3: CASSVGQGATDTQYF. Here the CDR3 DNA reads TGTGCCAGCAGCGTAGGTCAGGGGGCAACAGATACGCAGTATTTT.

In this sample, this clonotype turned up a few times. V and J are TRBV11-2 and TRBJ1-2, with a possible D match to TRBD1 (5 bases). The V gene's germline CDR1 is SGHAT and CDR2 FQNNGV. V lost 3 bases to trimming and J lost 4 bases, with 12 bases between them. The CDR3 length is 14 residues. CDR3 loop: CASSFGTAPYGYTF. The CDR3, as DNA: TGTGCCAGCAGCTTCGGGACGGCCCCCTATGGCTACACCTTC.

This chain uses TRBV4-2 with TRBJ2-1; a possible D gene is TRBD2 (6 bases). Germline CDR1 LGHNA, CDR2 YNFKEQ. V was clipped by 0 bases and J by 0 bases, with 15 bases between them. The CDR3 is 18 residues long. The chain's CDR3 is CASSQDVGHGSSYNEQFF. CDR3 bases: TGTGCCAGCAGCCAAGACGTCGGCCACGGGAGCTCCTACAATGAGCAGTTCTTC.

On this clonotype itself: This may be a read error: a much more frequent sequence differs by one nucleotide. This sequence joins TRBV10-3 and TRBJ1-6; 7 nucleotides agree with TRBD1. V lost 3 bases and J lost 6; bases outside the gene matches: 5. Germline assignment: CDR1 ENHRY and CDR2 SYGVKD. This CDR3 contains 15 residues. As DNA, the CDR3 is TGTGCCATCAGTGAAGCGCCAGGGGGTAATTCACCCCTCCACTTT. It specifies CAISEAPGGNSPLHF.

As for this clonotype: This likely comes from a read error, as the CDR3 has no conserved phenylalanine or tryptophan at its end. No DNA is shown, since the ends of the CDR3 on it are uncertain; the CDR3 is the one TCRdb lists. The J gene is TRBJ1-2, the V gene TRBV7-8; the table's D call of TRBD1 was not tested on the DNA. With termini counted, the CDR3 has 12 amino acids. Germline V gives CDR1 SGHVS, CDR2 FQNEAQ. The CDR3 protein is CASSLAGGQYTL.

At least ten counts were recorded for this clonotype. The chain couples TRBV9 to TRBJ2-7; tentatively, D is TRBD2 (6 bases). This CDR3 spans 15 amino acids. The V end lost 0 bases, the J end lost 4 bases, and 14 bases lay between the germline ends. Germline-derived CDR1 and CDR2 are SGDLS and YYNGEE. CDR3 nucleotide sequence: TGTGCCAGCAGCGTAGGTGGAGGGAGAGGATACGAGCAGTACTTC. Translated, it gives CASSVGGGRGYEQYF.

In the case of this clonotype: A much larger clone differs by one base, so this may be a read error. In DNA form, the CDR3 reads TGTGCCAGCAGTGAGGGCAGGGGGCGCATTCAGTACTTC. It is translated as CASSEGRGRIQYF. The chain recombines TRBV2 with TRBJ2-4, with 8 bases that match TRBD1. J lost 9 bases, V lost 3 bases, and 4 bases had no gene match. The germline gives CDR1 SNHLY, CDR2 FYNNEI. CDR3 length: 13 residues.

The rearrangement joins TRBV19 to TRBJ2-7; possibly TRBD1 or TRBD2 for D (5 bases each). Per the germline V gene, CDR1 is LNHDA and CDR2 is SQIVND (reference sequence). CDR3 length equals 14 residues. The V end lost 8 bases, the J end lost 5 bases, and 19 bases lay between the germline ends. For the CDR3, the DNA is TGTGCCAGTCGTCCGAGGGGTTTTTCCCACGAGCAGTACTTC. Translating gives CASRPRGFSHEQYF.

The chain is built from TRBV7-9 and TRBJ1-1, with D possibly TRBD1 on 6 matching bases. Per germline, CDR1 SEHNR and CDR2 FQNEAQ (reference sequence). The CDR3 is 14 residues long. The ends were cut back, 5 bases at V and 7 bases at J, with 17 bases in the middle. CDR3 region: CASSTPWGRDEAFF. In DNA, the CDR3 is TGTGCCAGCAGCACCCCGTGGGGGCGAGATGAAGCTTTCTTT.

This clonotype showed up many times. This chain joins TRBV27 and TRBJ1-2; 8 positions agree with TRBD1. The CDR3 runs to 14 residues. Germline CDR1 is MNHEY and CDR2 is SMNVEV (reference sequence). With 4 bases clipped from V and 5 bases from J, the junction kept 6 bases outside the gene matches. The DNA of the CDR3 is TGTGCCAGCAGTTCCCAGGGGGCTTTTTATGGCTACACCTTC. Amino acid sequence: CASSSQGAFYGYTF.

The V and J genes are TRBV15 and TRBJ1-5, with D unclear. This CDR3 contains 15 residues. Trimming stripped 0 bases from V and 2 bases from J, with 8 bases between. Germline V gene data show CDR1 as LNHNV and CDR2 as YYDKDF (reference sequence). The CDR3 protein is CATSRDKSRNQPQHF. DNA for the CDR3: TGTGCCACCAGCAGAGACAAGAGTCGCAATCAGCCCCAGCATTTT.

The V gene is TRBV9, the J gene TRBJ2-1; a possible D gene is TRBD2 (5 bases). The germline CDR1 and CDR2 sequences are SGDLS and YYNGEE. This CDR3 contains 14 residues. Between the trimmed V and J ends, which lost 4 bases and 5 bases, there was a span of 13 bases. In DNA, the CDR3 is TGTGCCAGCAGCTTATGGACTGCCAACAATGAGCAGTTCTTC. It yields the protein CASSLWTANNEQFF. Supplemented by reference TRBV9 and TRBJ2-1, the full variable domain reads DSGVTQTPKHLITATGQRVTLRCSPRSGDLSVYWYQQSLDQGLQFLIQYYNGEERAKGNILERFSAQQFPDLHSELNLSSLELGDSALYFCASSLWTANNEQFFGPGTRLTVL.

A note on this clonotype: Just one base apart from a much larger clone, this may be a read error. J is TRBJ1-4 and V is TRBV9; D is possibly TRBD1 (5 bases). The CDR3 is made up of 15 amino acids. With 4 bases removed from V and 1 base from J, the gap between germline ends came to 11 bases. The V gene's germline CDR1 is SGDLS and CDR2 YYNGEE. This CDR3 reads CASSPTRGTNEKLFF. The DNA for the CDR3 is TGTGCCAGCAGCCCTACGAGGGGAACTAATGAAAAACTGTTTTTT. Full variable domain (rest looked up from reference TRBV9 and TRBJ1-4): DSGVTQTPKHLITATGQRVTLRCSPRSGDLSVYWYQQSLDQGLQFLIQYYNGEERAKGNILERFSAQQFPDLHSELNLSSLELGDSALYFCASSPTRGTNEKLFFGSGTQLSVL.

This clonotype has a count of ten or more. The chain carries TRBV5-1 and TRBJ2-3; maybe TRBD2 (5 bases). V gave up 4 bases and J gave up 4 bases, with 16 bases separating them. Germline V gene sequence: CDR1 SGHRS, CDR2 YFSETQ. CDR3 size: 15 residues. The CDR3 sequence is CASSEDGVVSDTQYF. In nucleotides, the CDR3 is TGCGCCAGCAGCGAAGACGGGGTGGTGTCAGATACGCAGTATTTT.

The chain employs TRBV20-1 and TRBJ2-5; 9 positions agree with TRBD2. In germline, CDR1 is DFQATT, CDR2 SNEGSKA (reference sequence). The CDR3 is 14 residues long. V shed 7 bases, J shed 3 bases, and the junction held 9 bases outside the gene matches. The CDR3 DNA sequence: TGCAGTGTTGCCTTGACTAGCGGAGAAGAGACCCAGTACTTC. Translating gives CSVALTSGEETQYF.

The gene calls are TRBV20-1 and TRBJ2-1; 8 nucleotides align to TRBD2. The CDR3 extends over 14 amino acids. Germline CDR1 is DFQATT and CDR2 is SNEGSKA (reference sequence). CDR3 region: CSPRAGVLGNEQFF. CDR3 DNA sequence: TGCAGCCCGCGAGCGGGAGTGCTTGGCAATGAGCAGTTCTTC.

Remarks on this clonotype: The CDR3 does not end in the conserved phenylalanine or tryptophan, so this is likely a read error. Because the CDR3's place on the DNA is in doubt, the DNA is left out and the CDR3 is given as listed by TCRdb. The chain has TRBV20-1 and TRBJ2-7; TRBD2 is taken as the D call from the table, unchecked against the DNA. 8 amino acids form the CDR3, both terminal residues included. CDR1 is DFQATT and CDR2 is SNEGSKA in the germline V gene (reference sequence). CDR3 amino acids: CSAAGLAG.

There are many counts of this clonotype. The CDR3, as DNA: TGTGCCAGCAGCGTAAGTGGAGGGACGCAGTATTTT. Its protein product is CASSVSGGTQYF. The chain is built from TRBV7-3 and TRBJ2-3; a possible D gene is TRBD2 (6 bases). CDR3 size: 12 residues. The germline V and J ends were trimmed by 5 bases and 9 bases, with 12 bases remaining between them. Germline V gene sequence: CDR1 SGHTA, CDR2 FQGTGA.

This chain links TRBV6-5 with TRBJ2-5; possibly TRBD2 for D (6 bases). The germline gives CDR1 MNHEY, CDR2 SVGAGI. The CDR3 contains 12 residues. The V and J ends lost 6 bases and 7 bases respectively, with 12 bases between them. CDR3 sequence: CASRAGGVTQYF. Written as DNA, the CDR3 is TGTGCCAGCAGGGCAGGAGGGGTGACCCAGTACTTC.

This clonotype was detected many times. The V and J genes are TRBV20-1 and TRBJ2-1, with D possibly called TRBD1 or TRBD2 (5 bases each). Germline V lookup: CDR1 DFQATT, CDR2 SNEGSKA (reference sequence). The CDR3 contains 15 residues. Trimming removed 0 bases at V and 7 bases at J, with 16 bases between. In DNA, the CDR3 is TGCAGTGCTAGAGATCGAGTGGCCGGGGCGAATGAGCAGTTCTTC. It specifies CSARDRVAGANEQFF.

V and J are TRBV28 and TRBJ1-5, with D unresolved. The CDR3 covers 16 residues. V lost 1 base and J 0 bases, leaving 10 bases between the germline ends. Germline V gives CDR1 MDHEN, CDR2 SYDVKM. For the CDR3, the DNA is TGTGCCAGCAGTTTATCCCCGCAGAATAGCAATCAGCCCCAGCATTTT. As protein: CASSLSPQNSNQPQHF.

The chain joins TRBV4-1 to TRBJ1-6; D is undetermined. Deletions cut 0 bases from V and 11 bases from J, with 11 bases between. This CDR3 region has 14 residues. Germline V gene data show CDR1 as MGHRA and CDR2 as YSYEKL. The CDR3 region is CASSQEGGFAPLHF. The CDR3 DNA is TGCGCCAGCAGCCAAGAAGGAGGGTTCGCACCCCTCCACTTT.